This T cell receptor beta chain was captured in a study of blood T cell repertoires in COVID-19 (dated by TCRdb to 2020 to 2021). About the full investigation: Collaborator samples came from the United States, Italy and Spain and covered acute and convalescent phases of COVID-19. The repertoires were released in a freely available public database intended as a resource for research on the immune response to SARS-CoV-2. Where available, HLA class I and class II types were taken from metadata supplied by the sample provider and were not determined by assay-based typing. Nearly every sample came with metadata listing a de-identified subject ID, COVID-19 status, age in years and sex. The material from the prospective study consisted of cDNA or gDNA derived from T cells, B-cell-depleted T cells, or PBMCs. The dataset comprised deeply sampled blood TCRbeta repertoires from subjects exposed to, actively infected with, or recovered from COVID-19. Samples came from the ongoing ImmuneRACE study (first 160 participants) plus 1,254 subjects from 6 global collaborators.

The collaborating institutions used their own protocols to collect whole blood in K2EDTA tubes. For TCRbeta analysis, collaborators shipped samples as frozen whole blood, isolated PBMCs, or DNA extracted from either of those sample types. TCRbeta CDR3 regions were amplified from genomic DNA by means of the immunoSEQ Assay, a bias-controlled multiplex PCR. The paper's processing steps were these. Nucleated cell counts per sample were estimated from amplification of reference gene primers within the assay. To quantify the absolute abundance of each unique TCRbeta CDR3 rearrangement, sequence reads were collapsed and filtered. For each sample, productive Simpson clonality was calculated as the square root of Simpson's diversity index over productive rearrangements. The table comes from immuneACCESS by way of TCRdb, which keeps in-frame sequences with V and J called. Part of the clones is missing from these tables; in studies checked, under half for an unresolved V gene and the rest for unknown reasons. The V and J calls and clone size come from that table; D and trimming were worked out from the DNA. For this sample there are some 15,000 clones; approximately 90% appear just once. The ten biggest clones cover 3.5% to 5% of the sample.

A note on this clone: There is no known antigen for this receptor. No base-level quality is on record; no much larger clone is a single base apart.

The CDR3 numbers 14 residues from cysteine through phenylalanine. Left in the record is the CDR3 DNA by itself, 42 bases read in frame from the first base. The germline ends are 13 bases apart after V is trimmed by 5 bases and J by 3 bases. Reading the germline V gene gives CDR1 SGHAT and CDR2 FQNNGV. Broader findings and caveats from the paper: Clinical and demographic metadata were provided uncurated, with the amount varying by source and participant.

The sequence links TRBV11-2 to TRBJ1-1; TRBD1 is a possible D gene, resting on 6 matching bases. The sample comprised peripheral blood. The receptor comes from a man in his fifties or sixties with active COVID-19. The CDR3 region has the sequence CASSPYRVDTEAFF. The DNA sequence is TGTGCCAGCAGCCCGTACAGGGTTGACACTGAAGCTTTCTTT.